The entry below gives a single T cell receptor beta chain sequence along with its context. As yet, its antigen is unknown. This entry belongs to a study of PD-1 blockade in classical Hodgkin lymphoma. Study results and limitations: Complete responders possessed baseline diversity comparable to newly diagnosed patients. Significant TCR diversity gains by C4D1 occurred in CD4+ but not CD8+ cells. Individuals initiating nivolumab under 1 year after ASCT were excluded.

Sample time point: cycle 4 day 1 (C4D1), after five to seven weeks of nivolumab. Autologous stem cell transplantation was followed by relapse in every patient, and brentuximab vedotin exposure varied. Best responses fell into complete response, partial response or progressive disease. Measured with immunoSEQ multiplex PCR; TCRdb has only the in-frame clones, and not every one. The profile shows about 32,000 clones, around 85% of them singletons. The V gene lost 0 bases and the J gene lost 6 bases, with 13 bases spanning the gap. The CDR3 length is 15 residues. CDR1 and CDR2 from the germline V gene are SGHDT and YYEEEE.

This sequence was found in a human donor with classical Hodgkin lymphoma. This sample comprised peripheral blood mononuclear cells (PBMCs), obtained before the fourth cycle of nivolumab. The chain links TRBV5-6 to TRBJ2-1, with D possibly TRBD2 on 6 matching bases. Here the CDR3 reads CASSLVGGEGNEQFF. The CDR3 nucleotides read TGTGCCAGCAGCTTGGTTGGCGGGGAAGGCAATGAGCAGTTCTTC. The complete variable domain, with remaining parts taken from reference TRBV5-6 and TRBJ2-1, reads DAGVTQSPTHLIKTRGQQVTLRCSPKSGHDTVSWYQQALGQGPQFIFQYYEEEERQRGNFPDRFSGHQFPNYSSELNVNALLLGDSALYLCASSLVGGEGNEQFFGPGTRLTVL.